This is a list of T cell receptor beta chains from one sample in a study of T cell changes during pregnancy in multiple sclerosis. Sequenced by immunoSEQ multiplex PCR; TCRdb stores in-frame clones only, minus some. The sample holds 90,000 to 95,000 clones, roughly 91% seen once. The sequences come from peripheral blood, collected in the first trimester of pregnancy. These receptors were obtained from a female donor with multiple sclerosis, enrolled in a pregnancy study. Each CDR3 is given with its conserved first and last residue. The order of the fields is D gene, J gene, clone size, CDR3 length, V gene, CDR3 protein, CDR3 DNA. D genes are given only for firm matches. A clone size is listed for some rows: how often the clone was seen (once, few, many), or a class if it is expanded.

D gene: NA; J gene: TRBJ2-1; clone size: NA; CDR3 length: 14; V gene: TRBV5-1; CDR3 protein: CASSPRSSYNEQFF; CDR3 DNA: TGCGCCAGCAGCCCACGGAGCTCCTACAATGAGCAGTTCTTC
D gene: NA; J gene: TRBJ2-1; clone size: NA; CDR3 length: 12; V gene: TRBV11-1; CDR3 protein: CASSLGGDEQFF; CDR3 DNA: TGTGCCAGCAGCTTAGGAGGTGATGAGCAGTTCTTC
D gene: NA; J gene: TRBJ1-2; clone size: NA; CDR3 length: 12; V gene: TRBV2; CDR3 protein: CASSVRFYGYTF; CDR3 DNA: TGTGCCAGCAGTGTGAGATTCTATGGCTACACCTTC
D gene: NA; J gene: TRBJ2-1; clone size: NA; CDR3 length: 15; V gene: TRBV2; CDR3 protein: CASSVRQLLPSEQFF; CDR3 DNA: TGTGCCAGCAGTGTGAGACAGCTCTTACCATCTGAGCAGTTCTTC
D gene: TRBD1; J gene: TRBJ1-1; clone size: NA; CDR3 length: 16; V gene: TRBV5-4; CDR3 protein: CASSPLDRGRNTEAFF; CDR3 DNA: TGTGCCAGCAGCCCACTAGACAGGGGGAGGAACACTGAAGCTTTCTTT
D gene: TRBD1; J gene: TRBJ1-6; clone size: NA; CDR3 length: 16; V gene: TRBV9; CDR3 protein: CASSPAFGTGNSPLHF; CDR3 DNA: TGTGCCAGCAGCCCCGCCTTCGGGACAGGGAATTCACCCCTCCACTTT
D gene: NA; J gene: TRBJ2-5; clone size: NA; CDR3 length: 15; V gene: TRBV5-4; CDR3 protein: CASSPYGGQQETQYF; CDR3 DNA: TGTGCCAGCAGCCCTTACGGCGGACAGCAAGAGACCCAGTACTTC
D gene: NA; J gene: TRBJ2-7; clone size: NA; CDR3 length: 16; V gene: TRBV2; CDR3 protein: CASRIAGYSRLDEQYF; CDR3 DNA: TGTGCCAGCAGGATCGCAGGGTATTCGCGACTGGACGAGCAGTACTTC
D gene: TRBD1; J gene: TRBJ1-4; clone size: NA; CDR3 length: 16; V gene: TRBV4-1; CDR3 protein: CASSISPGQANEKLFF; CDR3 DNA: TGCGCCAGCAGCATCTCACCGGGACAGGCCAATGAAAAACTGTTTTTT
D gene: TRBD1; J gene: TRBJ1-1; clone size: many; CDR3 length: 14; V gene: TRBV6-1; CDR3 protein: CASGDDRDSTEAFF; CDR3 DNA: TGTGCCAGCGGAGACGACCGGGACAGCACTGAAGCTTTCTTT
D gene: TRBD1; J gene: TRBJ2-1; clone size: NA; CDR3 length: 17; V gene: TRBV27; CDR3 protein: CASSLLSGTGAINEQFF; CDR3 DNA: TGTGCCAGCAGTCTCCTGAGTGGGACAGGGGCCATCAATGAGCAGTTCTTC
D gene: TRBD2; J gene: TRBJ2-1; clone size: NA; CDR3 length: 16; V gene: TRBV9; CDR3 protein: CASSKRLAGSYNEQFF; CDR3 DNA: TGTGCCAGCAGCAAACGACTAGCGGGATCCTACAATGAGCAGTTCTTC
D gene: NA; J gene: TRBJ2-1; clone size: NA; CDR3 length: 16; V gene: TRBV18; CDR3 protein: CASSPRNRGASDEQFF; CDR3 DNA: TGTGCCAGCTCACCACGTAATAGGGGTGCTTCGGATGAGCAGTTCTTC
D gene: TRBD2; J gene: TRBJ2-1; clone size: NA; CDR3 length: 18; V gene: TRBV7-6; CDR3 protein: CASSIKTSGGAAGNEQFF; CDR3 DNA: TGTGCCAGCAGCATCAAAACTAGCGGGGGGGCCGCGGGGAATGAGCAGTTCTTC
D gene: NA; J gene: TRBJ2-2; clone size: NA; CDR3 length: 18; V gene: TRBV5-4; CDR3 protein: CASSYPIWDTTNTGELFF; CDR3 DNA: TGTGCCAGCAGTTACCCAATCTGGGACACCACGAACACCGGGGAGCTGTTTTTT
D gene: NA; J gene: TRBJ1-1; clone size: few; CDR3 length: 13; V gene: TRBV9; CDR3 protein: CASSVLSGEKAFF; CDR3 DNA: TGTGCCAGCAGCGTATTATCGGGAGAGAAAGCTTTCTTT
D gene: TRBD2; J gene: TRBJ2-3; clone size: NA; CDR3 length: 16; V gene: TRBV9; CDR3 protein: CASSVGLAGGPDTQYF; CDR3 DNA: TGTGCCAGCAGCGTAGGGCTAGCGGGGGGACCAGATACGCAGTATTTT
D gene: TRBD2; J gene: TRBJ2-3; clone size: NA; CDR3 length: 16; V gene: TRBV14; CDR3 protein: CASSQGGLAGGRTQYF; CDR3 DNA: TGTGCCAGCAGCCAGGGCGGACTAGCGGGGGGACGTACGCAGTATTTT
D gene: NA; J gene: TRBJ1-2; clone size: NA; CDR3 length: 15; V gene: TRBV5-4; CDR3 protein: CASSLGGEMDYGYTF; CDR3 DNA: TGTGCCAGCAGCTTGGGGGGGGAAATGGACTATGGCTACACCTTC
D gene: NA; J gene: TRBJ1-4; clone size: NA; CDR3 length: 15; V gene: TRBV4-1; CDR3 protein: CASSQEGAKNEKLFF; CDR3 DNA: TGCGCCAGCAGCCAAGAAGGAGCTAAGAATGAAAAACTGTTTTTT
D gene: NA; J gene: TRBJ1-4; clone size: NA; CDR3 length: 19; V gene: TRBV14; CDR3 protein: CASSQDFLRGTRTNEKLFF; CDR3 DNA: TGTGCCAGCAGCCAAGATTTTTTAAGGGGCACTCGAACTAATGAAAAACTGTTTTTT
D gene: NA; J gene: TRBJ1-5; clone size: NA; CDR3 length: 16; V gene: TRBV2; CDR3 protein: CASSEGETGGGQPQHF; CDR3 DNA: TGTGCCAGCAGTGAAGGAGAGACGGGCGGGGGCCAGCCCCAGCATTTT
D gene: TRBD1; J gene: TRBJ1-1; clone size: NA; CDR3 length: 16; V gene: TRBV7-8; CDR3 protein: CASSLVGTGMNTEAFF; CDR3 DNA: TGTGCCAGCAGCTTAGTTGGGACAGGGATGAACACTGAAGCTTTCTTT
D gene: NA; J gene: TRBJ1-2; clone size: NA; CDR3 length: 12; V gene: TRBV6-6; CDR3 protein: CASSEDNYGYTF; CDR3 DNA: TGTGCCAGCAGTGAGGACAATTATGGCTACACCTTC
D gene: TRBD2; J gene: TRBJ2-1; clone size: NA; CDR3 length: 17; V gene: TRBV7-9; CDR3 protein: CASRHGLAGISYNEQFF; CDR3 DNA: TGTGCCAGCAGACATGGACTAGCGGGGATCTCCTACAATGAGCAGTTCTTC
D gene: NA; J gene: TRBJ2-7; clone size: NA; CDR3 length: 13; V gene: TRBV5-1; CDR3 protein: CASSRGNPYEQYF; CDR3 DNA: TGCGCCAGCAGCCGGGGGAACCCCTACGAGCAGTACTTC
D gene: NA; J gene: TRBJ1-2; clone size: NA; CDR3 length: 16; V gene: TRBV19; CDR3 protein: CASSIDHGGLNYGYTF; CDR3 DNA: TGTGCCAGTAGTATAGATCACGGGGGATTGAACTATGGCTACACCTTC
D gene: NA; J gene: TRBJ1-2; clone size: NA; CDR3 length: 14; V gene: TRBV6-1; CDR3 protein: CASGRREGWHGYTF; CDR3 DNA: TGTGCCAGCGGACGCAGGGAGGGTTGGCATGGCTACACCTTC
D gene: NA; J gene: TRBJ2-6; clone size: NA; CDR3 length: 15; V gene: TRBV19; CDR3 protein: CASSTWEAGANVLTF; CDR3 DNA: TGTGCCAGTAGTACCTGGGAGGCTGGGGCCAACGTCCTGACTTTC
D gene: TRBD1; J gene: TRBJ1-1; clone size: NA; CDR3 length: 16; V gene: TRBV7-8; CDR3 protein: CASNSIRDRGKTEAFF; CDR3 DNA: TGTGCCAGCAACTCAATCCGGGACAGGGGAAAGACTGAAGCTTTCTTT
D gene: TRBD1; J gene: TRBJ1-5; clone size: NA; CDR3 length: 18; V gene: TRBV4-1; CDR3 protein: CASSQERLRDRGNQPQHF; CDR3 DNA: TGCGCCAGCAGCCAAGAGCGTCTGAGGGACAGGGGTAATCAGCCCCAGCATTTT
D gene: TRBD2; J gene: TRBJ2-2; clone size: NA; CDR3 length: 15; V gene: TRBV11-3; CDR3 protein: CASSLGREPTGELFF; CDR3 DNA: TGTGCCAGCAGCTTAGGGCGGGAGCCCACCGGGGAGCTGTTTTTT
D gene: NA; J gene: TRBJ2-6; clone size: NA; CDR3 length: 18; V gene: TRBV9; CDR3 protein: CASSPRARVDGGANVLTF; CDR3 DNA: TGTGCCAGCAGCCCGCGAGCCAGGGTGGACGGTGGGGCCAACGTCCTGACTTTC
D gene: TRBD1; J gene: TRBJ1-5; clone size: NA; CDR3 length: 13; V gene: TRBV5-8; CDR3 protein: CASSRDRVQPQHF; CDR3 DNA: TGTGCCAGCAGCCGGGACAGGGTTCAGCCCCAGCATTTT
D gene: TRBD1; J gene: TRBJ2-7; clone size: NA; CDR3 length: 13; V gene: TRBV2; CDR3 protein: CASGGQASYEQYF; CDR3 DNA: TGTGCCAGCGGTGGACAGGCCAGCTACGAGCAGTACTTC
D gene: TRBD1; J gene: TRBJ1-2; clone size: NA; CDR3 length: 13; V gene: TRBV5-8; CDR3 protein: CASRQTGGPDYTF; CDR3 DNA: TGTGCCAGCAGACAGACAGGGGGCCCTGACTACACCTTC
D gene: NA; J gene: TRBJ1-1; clone size: few; CDR3 length: 13; V gene: TRBV5-1; CDR3 protein: CASSLTANTEAFF; CDR3 DNA: TGCGCCAGCAGCTTGACAGCGAACACTGAAGCTTTCTTT
D gene: TRBD1; J gene: TRBJ1-1; clone size: NA; CDR3 length: 16; V gene: TRBV27; CDR3 protein: CASSFGGTGANTEAFF; CDR3 DNA: TGTGCCAGCAGTTTCGGGGGCACAGGGGCGAACACTGAAGCTTTCTTT
D gene: TRBD2; J gene: TRBJ2-1; clone size: NA; CDR3 length: 15; V gene: TRBV5-6; CDR3 protein: CASSPLGGGGNEQFF; CDR3 DNA: TGTGCCAGCAGCCCATTGGGCGGGGGGGGCAATGAGCAGTTCTTC
D gene: NA; J gene: TRBJ2-4; clone size: NA; CDR3 length: 15; V gene: TRBV13; CDR3 protein: CASSLRGGDKNIQYF; CDR3 DNA: TGTGCCAGCAGCTTGAGGGGGGGGGACAAAAACATTCAGTACTTC